This entry concerns a single T cell receptor beta chain. A few counts support this clonotype. Its antigen remains unidentified. Per-nucleotide qualities are absent, and no much larger clonotype sits a single base away. V and J are trimmed by 6 bases and 1 base, and the gene matches miss 2 bases of the junction. Taken from cysteine to phenylalanine, the CDR3 has 13 residues. The read is trimmed to its CDR3 DNA, 39 bases read in frame from base 1. The CDR1 and CDR2 encoded by the germline V gene (reference sequence) are LNHDA and SQIVND. The data were obtained in a study of patients and donors after allogeneic stem cell transplantation (dated by TCRdb to the early 2020s). The library was obtained by RT-PCR. The sample was run on a NextSeq 550. Using fastp trimming at Q25 and MiXCR clonotype assembly, TCRdb reanalyzed the public sequencing data and kept in-frame beta chains. Under each unique CDR3 protein, matching rows form one entry showing the most common genes and DNA. Recorded for this sample are 7,000 to 9,000 distinct CDR3 sequences; roughly 12% of them occurred a single time. Clones ranked in the top ten supply 52% of the sample.

The sequence links TRBV19 to TRBJ2-7; TRBD1 fits 8 bases in the junction. Sequences were obtained from blood, either unsorted or a sorted T cell fraction (not recorded which). The TCR was taken from a human donor who was either an allogeneic HSCT recipient or a stem cell or donor lymphocyte infusion donor (not recorded which). It is not recorded whose cells these are; they may come from a transplant donor. Here the CDR3 is given as CASSRQGSYEQYF. The bases read TGTGCCAGTAGCCGACAGGGGTCCTACGAGCAGTACTTC.